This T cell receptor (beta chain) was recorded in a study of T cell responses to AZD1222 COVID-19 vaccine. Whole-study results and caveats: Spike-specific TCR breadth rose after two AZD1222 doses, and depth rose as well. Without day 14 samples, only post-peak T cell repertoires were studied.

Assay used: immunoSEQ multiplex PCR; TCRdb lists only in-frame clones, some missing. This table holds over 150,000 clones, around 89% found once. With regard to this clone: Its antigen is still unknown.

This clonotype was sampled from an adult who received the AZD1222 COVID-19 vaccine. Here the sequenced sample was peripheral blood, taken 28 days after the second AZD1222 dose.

CDR3 in amino acids: CASSQLGAYNSPLHF. The CDR3 DNA reads TGTGCCAGCAGCCAGCTAGGGGCCTATAATTCACCCCTCCACTTT. V and J are TRBV14 and TRBJ1-6; a weak D match, TRBD1 (5 bases). The CDR3 consists of 15 residues. Per the germline V gene, CDR1 is SGHDN and CDR2 is FVKESK. Trimming left V 3 bases short and J 2 bases short, with 8 bases between.